The present T cell receptor beta chain was sequenced within a study of cytomegalovirus exposure and HLA in healthy donors. The PCR had 60 Vbeta and 13 Jbeta primers. Measured with immunoSEQ multiplex PCR; TCRdb has only the in-frame clones, and not every one. The table lists tens of thousands of clones, with roughly 14% in the top ten. The germline gives CDR1 SGHTA, CDR2 FQGNSA. V shed 4 bases, J shed 3 bases, and the junction held 6 bases outside the gene matches. CDR3 length: 15 amino acids. To note about this clone: Its specificity is not known.

The study's findings and limits: For TCR beta chains, V- and J-gene trimming was later linked to a missense DCLRE1C variant. The authors listed 150 to 200 TCR beta chains as cytomegalovirus-associated.

V and J are TRBV7-2 and TRBJ2-7; 10 positions match TRBD2. The sequence derives from a man aged 50-60 years in good health and CMV-seropositive. Source material: PBMCs. CDR3 sequence reads: CASSSGLAAFYEQYF. The CDR3 coding sequence is TGTGCCAGCAGCTCCGGACTAGCGGCTTTCTACGAGCAGTACTTC.